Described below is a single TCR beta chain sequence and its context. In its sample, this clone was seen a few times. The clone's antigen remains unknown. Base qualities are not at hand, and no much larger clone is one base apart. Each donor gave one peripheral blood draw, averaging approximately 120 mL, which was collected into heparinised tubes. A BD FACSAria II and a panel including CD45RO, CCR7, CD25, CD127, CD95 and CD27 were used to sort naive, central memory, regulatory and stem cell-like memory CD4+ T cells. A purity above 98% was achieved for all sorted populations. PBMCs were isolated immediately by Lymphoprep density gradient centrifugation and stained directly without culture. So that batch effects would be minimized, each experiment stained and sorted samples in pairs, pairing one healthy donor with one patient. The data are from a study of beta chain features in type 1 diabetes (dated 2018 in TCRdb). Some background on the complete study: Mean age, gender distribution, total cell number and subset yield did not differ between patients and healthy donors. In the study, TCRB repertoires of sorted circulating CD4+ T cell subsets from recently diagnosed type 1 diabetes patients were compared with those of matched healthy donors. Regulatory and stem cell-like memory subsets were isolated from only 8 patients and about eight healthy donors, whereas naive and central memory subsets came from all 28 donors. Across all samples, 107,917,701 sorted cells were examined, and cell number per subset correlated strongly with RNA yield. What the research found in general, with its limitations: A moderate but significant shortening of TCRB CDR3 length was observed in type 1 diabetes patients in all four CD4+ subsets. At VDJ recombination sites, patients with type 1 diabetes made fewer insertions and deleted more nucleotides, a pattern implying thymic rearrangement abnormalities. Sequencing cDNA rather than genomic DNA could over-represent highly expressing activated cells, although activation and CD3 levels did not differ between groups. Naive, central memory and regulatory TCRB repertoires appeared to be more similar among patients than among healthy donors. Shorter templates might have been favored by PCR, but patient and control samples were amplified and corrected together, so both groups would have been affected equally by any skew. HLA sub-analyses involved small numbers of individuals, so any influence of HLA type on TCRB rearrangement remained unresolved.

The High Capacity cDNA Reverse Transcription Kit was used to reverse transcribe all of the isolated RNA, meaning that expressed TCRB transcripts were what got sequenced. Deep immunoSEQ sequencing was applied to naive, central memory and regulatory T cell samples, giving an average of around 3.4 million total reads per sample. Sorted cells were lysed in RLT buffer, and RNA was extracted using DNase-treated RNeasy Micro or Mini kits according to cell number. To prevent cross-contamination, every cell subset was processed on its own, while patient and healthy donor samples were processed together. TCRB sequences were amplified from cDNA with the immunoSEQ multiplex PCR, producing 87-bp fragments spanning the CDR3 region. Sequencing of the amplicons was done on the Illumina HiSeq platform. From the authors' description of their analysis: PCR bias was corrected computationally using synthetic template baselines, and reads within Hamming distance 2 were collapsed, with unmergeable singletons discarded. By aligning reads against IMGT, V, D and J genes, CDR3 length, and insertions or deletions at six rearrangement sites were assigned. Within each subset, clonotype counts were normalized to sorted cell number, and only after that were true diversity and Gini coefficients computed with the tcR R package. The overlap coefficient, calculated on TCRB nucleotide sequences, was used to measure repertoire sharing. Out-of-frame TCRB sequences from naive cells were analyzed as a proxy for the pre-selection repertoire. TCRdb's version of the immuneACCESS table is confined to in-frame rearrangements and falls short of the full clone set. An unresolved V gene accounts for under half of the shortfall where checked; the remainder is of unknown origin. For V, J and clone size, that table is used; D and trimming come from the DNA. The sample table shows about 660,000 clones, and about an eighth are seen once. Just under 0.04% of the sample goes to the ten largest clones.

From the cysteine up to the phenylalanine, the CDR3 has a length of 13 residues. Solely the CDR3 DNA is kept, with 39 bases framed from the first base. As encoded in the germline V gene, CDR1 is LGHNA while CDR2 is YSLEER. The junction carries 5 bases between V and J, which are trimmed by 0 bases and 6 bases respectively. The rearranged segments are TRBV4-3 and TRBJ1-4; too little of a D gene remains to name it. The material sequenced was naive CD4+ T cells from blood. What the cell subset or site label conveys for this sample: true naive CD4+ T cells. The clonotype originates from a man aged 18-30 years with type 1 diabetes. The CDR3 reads CASSQEDYEKLFF. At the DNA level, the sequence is TGCGCCAGCAGCCAAGAAGATTATGAAAAACTGTTTTTT.